Here is one T cell receptor (beta chain) with its context. This receptor's antigen is unknown. Per-base quality was not reported, and no clone a single base away is much larger than it. TCRbeta CDR3 regions were amplified from genomic DNA by means of the immunoSEQ Assay, a bias-controlled multiplex PCR. The authors processed their data as follows. The number of nucleated cells in each sample was estimated from the amplification of reference gene primers within the assay. To quantify the absolute abundance of each unique TCRbeta CDR3 rearrangement, sequence reads were collapsed and filtered. For each sample, productive Simpson clonality was calculated by taking the square root of Simpson's diversity index across productive rearrangements. Here the immuneACCESS table is served through TCRdb, limited to in-frame sequences with V and J called. Missing clones are a known gap in these copies; in checked studies unresolved V genes cover under half, and the rest lacks a known reason. That table furnishes V, J and clone size, whereas the DNA furnished D and trimming. The sample includes approximately 100,000 clones, with around 82% observed a single time. The top ten hold around 4% of the sample.

Measured from the cysteine to the phenylalanine, the CDR3 is 14 residues long. Only the CDR3 region is kept as DNA, spanning 42 bases read in frame from base 1. The germline V gene encodes CDR1 SGHRS and CDR2 YFSETQ. V trim: 0 bases; J trim: 8 bases; unmatched bases: 7. Whole blood was collected in K2EDTA tubes by collaborating institutions according to the institutions' own protocols. For TCRbeta analysis, collaborators shipped samples in one of three forms: frozen whole blood, isolated PBMCs, or DNA extracted from either of those sample types. This entry is derived from a study of blood T cell repertoires in COVID-19 (dated by TCRdb to 2018 to 2020). In the study overall: Samples covering the acute and convalescent phases of COVID-19 were provided by collaborators in the United States, Italy and Spain. Samples came from the ongoing ImmuneRACE study (first 160 participants) plus 1,254 subjects from 6 global collaborators. Where available, HLA class I and class II types were obtained from metadata supplied by the sample provider rather than from assay-based typing. The prospective study material was composed of cDNA or gDNA derived from T cells, B-cell-depleted T cells, or PBMCs. The dataset comprised deeply sampled blood TCRbeta repertoires from subjects exposed to, actively infected with, or recovered from COVID-19. The repertoires were released in a freely available public database meant as a resource for research on the immune response to SARS-CoV-2. Nearly every sample came with metadata listing a de-identified subject ID, COVID-19 status, age in years and sex.

What the research found in general, with its limitations: Clinical and demographic metadata were provided uncurated, with the amount varying by source and participant.

Sequencing was done on a sample of peripheral blood. This sequence originates from a human donor in a cohort sampled during active or convalescent COVID-19. The sequence links TRBV5-1 to TRBJ1-2; a stretch of 7 junction bases matches TRBD1. The base sequence is TGCGCCAGCAGCTTGGGACAGGGTGTTGGAGGCTACACCTTC. Its translation reads: CASSLGQGVGGYTF.